Listed here are 27 T cell receptor beta chains from one sample, sequenced in a study of blood T cells in healthy people across ages. The authors ran a second PCR of roughly 6 to 12 cycles using a sample-barcoded 5' primer and a J-beta primer mix. TCRdb redid the calling of the 5' RACE reads with MiXCR, one entry per CDR3 protein. The top ten hold just under 9.5% of the sample, which has roughly 800,000 distinct CDR3 sequences, around 25% seen once. These same records also appear under a second study, on T cells of mothers and their children.

The sample comprised blood. The receptor set was obtained from a boy aged 5-17 years in good health.

This clonotype was detected many times. V gene TRBV4-1 combines with J gene TRBJ2-7, with D maybe TRBD1 (6 bases). Trimming removed 5 bases at V and 1 base at J, with 12 bases between. The CDR3 runs to 14 residues. Germline CDR1 MGHRA, CDR2 YSYEKL. The CDR3 reads CASSWTADSYEQYF. The CDR3 nucleotides read TGCGCCAGCAGCTGGACAGCAGATTCCTACGAGCAGTACTTC.

J is TRBJ1-1 and V is TRBV6-6, with 8 bases aligning to TRBD1. Germline CDR1 reads MNHNY; CDR2 reads SVGAGI (reference sequence). V was pared by 6 bases and J by 4 bases, with 13 bases of the junction left unmatched. The CDR3 is made up of 16 amino acids. Written as DNA, the CDR3 is TGTGCCAGCAGCTCTTGGACAGGGTTTCGGGTCACTGAAGCTTTCTTT. Translated: CASSSWTGFRVTEAFF.

The chain couples TRBV6-5 to TRBJ1-2; tentative D call: TRBD1 (5 bases). With 2 bases removed from V and 4 bases from J, the gap between germline ends came to 11 bases. There are 14 residues in the CDR3. CDR1 and CDR2 (germline): MNHEY, SVGAGI. CDR3 residues: CASSYGGRGYGYTF. The CDR3 DNA follows: TGTGCCAGCAGTTACGGGGGTCGGGGCTATGGCTACACCTTC.

This clonotype was seen a few times. The chain uses TRBV2 and TRBJ1-1; possible D gene TRBD1, 6 bases. The germline V gene encodes CDR1 SNHLY and CDR2 FYNNEI. V was trimmed by 2 bases and J by 5 bases, leaving 12 bases between them. This CDR3 contains 14 residues. CDR3 protein: CASSESGARTEAFF. DNA for the CDR3: TGTGCCAGCAGTGAATCGGGGGCGCGGACTGAAGCTTTCTTT.

This clonotype was found a few times. The chain joins TRBV5-1 to TRBJ1-5, with D perhaps matching TRBD1 (5 bases). Germline lookup yields CDR1 SGHRS and CDR2 YFSETQ. This CDR3 has 13 amino acids. V lost 5 bases and J 0 bases, leaving 6 bases between the germline ends. Here the CDR3 reads CASRTDSNQPQHF. DNA of the CDR3: TGCGCCAGCAGGACAGATAGCAATCAGCCCCAGCATTTT.

V and J are TRBV2 and TRBJ1-5; D perhaps matches TRBD1 (5 bases). CDR3 length equals 14 residues. V was trimmed by 2 bases and J by 6 bases, leaving 11 bases between them. Germline assignment: CDR1 SNHLY and CDR2 FYNNEI. In DNA, the CDR3 is TGTGCCAGCAGTGAATGGCAGGGAGGTCAGCCCCAGCATTTT. Its translation: CASSEWQGGQPQHF.

This clonotype was counted only a few times. The chain employs TRBV29-1 and TRBJ2-7; D is possibly TRBD1 or TRBD2 (5 bases each). This CDR3 spans 14 amino acids. The germline V and J ends were trimmed by 3 bases and 6 bases, with 18 bases remaining between them. Per germline, CDR1 SQVTM and CDR2 ANQGSEA. Here the CDR3 reads CSVEEEGVSLEQYF. Here the CDR3 DNA reads TGCAGCGTTGAGGAGGAAGGGGTCTCCCTCGAGCAGTACTTC.

In this sample, this clonotype turned up once. The chain links TRBV7-3 to TRBJ2-3; 7 nucleotides line up with TRBD2. Germline CDR1 is SGHTA and CDR2 is FQGTGA. The ends lost 0 bases at V and 0 bases at J; junction bases unmatched: 9. The CDR3 runs 18 residues. The CDR3 loop reads CASSLTGGSGASTDTQYF. DNA for the CDR3: TGTGCCAGCAGCTTAACTGGCGGCAGCGGGGCTAGCACAGATACGCAGTATTTT.

CDR3 amino acids: CSARGLAGAIRETQYF. The CDR3 DNA reads TGCAGTGCTAGAGGGCTAGCGGGGGCGATCAGAGAGACCCAGTACTTC. The chain has TRBV20-1 and TRBJ2-5; 10 bases match TRBD2. With V trimmed by 1 base and J by 4 bases, 9 bases remained unmatched. This CDR3 contains 16 residues. Per the germline V gene, CDR1 is DFQATT and CDR2 is SNEGSKA (reference sequence).

The table lists this clonotype with a few counts. As DNA, the CDR3 is TGCGCCAGCAGCCAAGAAGAGTCCCCTTGGGCAGATACGCAGTATTTT. This gives the protein CASSQEESPWADTQYF. This chain uses TRBV4-3 with TRBJ2-3; D remains unclear. The germline V gene has CDR1 LGHNA and CDR2 YSLEER. The CDR3 runs 16 residues. V lost 0 bases and J lost 4, with 14 bases in between.

The chain uses TRBV6-6 and TRBJ2-5; D remains ambiguous. The J call may not be correct, given that the DNA end is closer to TRBJ2-7. CDR1 is MNHNY, CDR2 SVGAGI, per germline (reference sequence). The CDR3 length is 12 residues. The CDR3 DNA sequence: TGTGCCAGCAGTTACTCCGGCGACGAGCAGTACTTC. Its translation is CASSYSGDEQYF.

This chain joins TRBV29-1 and TRBJ2-7, with 9 bases identical to TRBD1. Germline values: CDR1 SQVTM, CDR2 ANQGSEA. This CDR3 contains 14 residues. Trimming cost V 3 bases and J 6 bases; bases outside gene matches: 9. This CDR3 reads CSVDDRTGVGEQYF. The DNA for the CDR3 is TGCAGCGTTGATGACCGGACAGGGGTTGGCGAGCAGTACTTC.

V and J are TRBV16 and TRBJ1-6, with TRBD1 matching 9 bases. Germline V gene lookup returns CDR1 KGHSY and CDR2 FQNENV. The CDR3 extends over 15 amino acids. Trimming at V came to 2 bases and at J to 15 bases, leaving 11 bases not matched to a gene. The CDR3 DNA sequence: TGTGCCAGCAGCCAAGGGACAGGGAAAGGTCGATACCTCCACTTT. Translation: CASSQGTGKGRYLHF.

This clonotype has a handful of counts. The chain is built from TRBV7-3 and TRBJ2-1; 10 nucleotides align to TRBD2. With 5 bases clipped from V and 4 bases from J, the junction kept 2 bases outside the gene matches. CDR3 length: 14 residues. Per germline, CDR1 SGHTA and CDR2 FQGTGA. CDR3 sequence reads: CASSQRGGYNEQFF. The DNA for the CDR3 is TGTGCCAGCAGCCAGCGGGGGGGATACAATGAGCAGTTCTTC.

This clonotype was recorded a few times. The chain has TRBV29-1 and TRBJ2-5; no clear D. The CDR3 sequence is 13 residues long. The germline V and J ends were trimmed by 8 bases and 3 bases, with 16 bases remaining between them. In germline, CDR1 is SQVTM, CDR2 ANQGSEA. The CDR3 sequence is CSCRRAEEETQYF. In DNA, the CDR3 is TGCAGCTGCCGACGGGCCGAGGAAGAGACCCAGTACTTC.

This clonotype was counted a few times. The chain recombines TRBV5-1 with TRBJ2-1; perhaps TRBD1 as D (6 bases). The CDR3 sequence is 14 residues long. V was shortened by 2 bases and J by 6 bases, with 12 bases between the two germline ends. The germline gives CDR1 SGHRS, CDR2 YFSETQ. In DNA, the CDR3 is TGCGCCAGCAGCTTACAGGGCTCCCTCAATGAGCAGTTCTTC. This gives the protein CASSLQGSLNEQFF. Full variable domain (rest looked up from reference TRBV5-1 and TRBJ2-1): KAGVTQTPRYLIKTRGQQVTLSCSPISGHRSVSWYQQTPGQGLQFLFEYFSETQRNKGNFPGRFSGRQFSNSRSEMNVSTLELGDSALYLCASSLQGSLNEQFFGPGTRLTVL.

The chain uses TRBV10-3 and TRBJ2-1, with 14 bases identical to TRBD2. Germline-derived CDR1 and CDR2 are ENHRY and SYGVKD. CDR3 length: 17 amino acids. The J segment lost 9 bases and the V segment lost 4 bases, leaving 11 bases of the junction unmatched. The CDR3 nucleotides read TGTGCCATCAGTGGGGGACTAGCGGGAGTTTCCGGCGCTGAGCAGTTCTTC. This gives the protein CAISGGLAGVSGAEQFF.

As to this clonotype: The germline gene is not matched at one end of the junction; a read error may be the cause. The chain has TRBV7-7 and TRBJ2-5, with D uncertain. The J call is doubtful: the DNA matches TRBJ2-1 better. The CDR3 is 15 amino acids. In germline, CDR1 is SSHAT, CDR2 FNYEAQ (reference sequence). CDR3 protein: CASSHRPGSDNEQFF. The CDR3 DNA reads TGTGCTAGCAGCCACCGGCCGGGCAGTGACAATGAGCAGTTCTTC.

The sample holds a few counts of this clonotype. The chain recombines TRBV5-1 with TRBJ2-2; the D call may be TRBD1 or TRBD2 (5 bases each). V was pared by 3 bases and J by 0 bases, with 15 bases between. This CDR3 region has 17 residues. The germline CDR1 and CDR2 sequences are SGHRS and YFSETQ. The CDR3 DNA reads as TGCGCCAGCAGCTGGCCCAAGGGGCGGGCGAACACCGGGGAGCTGTTTTTT. This encodes CASSWPKGRANTGELFF.

The chain is built from TRBV6-2 or TRBV6-3 and TRBJ2-5; the D is unclear. Per germline, CDR1 MNHEY and CDR2 SVGEGT. The CDR3 spans 17 residues. V lost 4 bases to trimming and J lost 0 bases, with 18 bases between them. CDR3: CASSSFFGGLNQETQYF. CDR3 nucleotide sequence: TGTGCCAGCAGTTCCTTTTTTGGCGGCTTAAACCAAGAGACCCAGTACTTC.

This clonotype was detected a few times. The V gene is TRBV12-3 or TRBV12-4, the J gene TRBJ1-2; the D gene is possibly TRBD1 (5 bases). There are 16 residues in the CDR3. V was trimmed by 6 bases and J by 2 bases, leaving 19 bases between them. DNA for the CDR3: TGTGCCAGCAGCCTTTCCTTGGGGGACGCCAACTATGGCTACACCTTC. Translating gives CASSLSLGDANYGYTF.

As for this clonotype: Germline is not matched at one junction end, which may reflect a read error. The chain has TRBV6-5 and TRBJ2-7; D remains unclear. The CDR3 is 13 amino acids. CDR1 and CDR2 from the germline V gene are MNHEY and SVGAGI. The chain's CDR3 is CASSYKSKYGQYF. CDR3 DNA sequence: TGTGCCAGCAGTTATAAATCCAAATACGGGCAGTACTTC.

At least ten counts were recorded for this clonotype. V usage is TRBV21-1 and J usage is TRBJ2-7; TRBD2 was called by the table and not checked on the DNA. TRBV21-1 is termed a pseudogene. This CDR3 is built from 16 residues. CDR3 region: CASSKVLAGPPYEQYF. In nucleotides, the CDR3 is TGTGCCAGCAGCAAAGTCCTAGCGGGACCCCCCTACGAGCAGTACTTC.

This chain links TRBV6-2 or TRBV6-3 with TRBJ2-5; D is perhaps TRBD1 (6 bases). The germline V gene encodes CDR1 MNHEY and CDR2 SVGEGT. The V gene lost 8 bases and the J gene lost 2 bases, with 15 bases spanning the gap. The CDR3 is 14 amino acids. This CDR3 is CASLPRGWQETQYF. DNA of the CDR3: TGTGCCAGCCTACCAAGGGGGTGGCAAGAGACCCAGTACTTC.

The chain joins TRBV28 to TRBJ2-1; D unclear. Germline V gene lookup returns CDR1 MDHEN and CDR2 SYDVKM. V was shortened by 6 bases and J by 5 bases, with 20 bases between the two germline ends. This CDR3 has 16 amino acids. DNA of the CDR3: TGTGCCAGCAGGCCTCTAAAGGCGGCCGACAACAATGAGCAGTTCTTC. Its protein is CASRPLKAADNNEQFF.

This sequence joins TRBV6-5 and TRBJ2-1, with 7 bases that match TRBD2. After removal of 0 bases from V and 6 bases from J, the junction contained 20 bases not matched to a gene. Germline V gene lookup returns CDR1 MNHEY and CDR2 SVGAGI. The CDR3 is 20 residues long. The chain's CDR3 is CASSYSKVAGRRGRSNEQFF. The CDR3 DNA sequence: TGTGCCAGCAGTTACTCGAAGGTAGCGGGCAGGCGAGGTCGATCCAATGAGCAGTTCTTC.

The chain is built from TRBV6-2 or TRBV6-3 and TRBJ2-7; D remains ambiguous. CDR1 MNHEY and CDR2 SVGEGT come from the germline V gene. CDR3 length equals 13 residues. Trimming shortened V by 6 bases and J by 8 bases, and 17 bases separated the two germline ends. DNA for the CDR3: TGTGCCAGCAGCCTCTCGACACCTTACAAGCAGTACTTC. Translating gives CASSLSTPYKQYF.